What follows are 28 T cell receptor beta chains derived from one specimen sequenced in a study of CD8 T cells in ankylosing spondylitis. One entry per CDR3 protein, called by TCRdb with MiXCR from the 5' RACE reads. The sample contains 150,000 to 200,000 distinct CDR3 sequences, around 18% of which appear only once. Sequenced input: blood, either unsorted or a sorted T cell fraction (not recorded which). All receptors derive from a male donor with ankylosing spondylitis or in good health (not recorded which).

The chain employs TRBV4-2 and TRBJ2-5; 11 bases are a match to TRBD2. Trimming removed 0 bases from V and 5 bases from J; junction bases left unmatched: 8. This CDR3 region has 17 residues. Germline assignment: CDR1 LGHNA and CDR2 YNFKEQ. CDR3: CASSQDRGLAEGETQYF. CDR3 DNA sequence: TGTGCCAGCAGCCAAGATAGGGGACTAGCGGAGGGGGAGACCCAGTACTTC.

The rearrangement uses TRBV5-1 and TRBJ1-4, with a tentative D call TRBD1 (5 bases). The CDR3 consists of 14 residues. The V gene's germline CDR1 is SGHRS and CDR2 YFSETQ. V lost 3 bases to trimming and J lost 8 bases, with 14 bases between them. Here the CDR3 reads CASSSGTEGEKLFF. As DNA, the CDR3 is TGCGCCAGCAGCTCGGGGACCGAGGGGGAAAAACTGTTTTTT.

This clonotype showed up many times. This chain connects TRBV6-5 to TRBJ2-2, with unresolved D. Germline V CDR1 and CDR2: MNHEY, SVGAGI. The CDR3 runs 12 residues. The V end was cut by 5 bases, the J end by 4 bases, with 5 bases between. CDR3 amino acids: CASSLITGELFF. The CDR3 DNA reads TGTGCCAGCAGTCTGATCACCGGGGAGCTGTTTTTT.

This clonotype was recorded many times. Here the CDR3 DNA reads TGTGCCAGCAGCTTAAATCCAGGGTTGAACACTGAAGCTTTCTTT. Protein: CASSLNPGLNTEAFF. The genes are TRBV7-3 and TRBJ1-1; D is perhaps TRBD1 (5 bases). The V gene lost 1 base and the J gene lost 0 bases, with 9 bases spanning the gap. Germline V lookup: CDR1 SGHTA, CDR2 FQGTGA. The CDR3 contains 15 residues.

This clonotype was found many times. The chain uses TRBV4-1 and TRBJ2-1; D gene unclear. This CDR3 contains 13 residues. V was clipped by 0 bases and J by 5 bases, with 5 bases between them. The germline CDR1 and CDR2 sequences are MGHRA and YSYEKL. CDR3 sequence (DNA): TGCGCCAGCAGCCAAGAGCTAGACAATGAGCAGTTCTTC. It translates to CASSQELDNEQFF.

This chain uses TRBV7-8 with TRBJ2-2; D gene uncertain. Looked up from germline, CDR1 is SGHVS and CDR2 is FQNEAQ. This CDR3 region has 15 residues. V was clipped by 3 bases and J by 1 base, with 9 bases between them. This CDR3 is CASSLAGRNTGELFF. As DNA, the CDR3 is TGTGCCAGCAGCTTGGCAGGAAGGAACACCGGGGAGCTGTTTTTT.

The chain is built from TRBV23-1 and TRBJ1-5; 8 positions match TRBD1. TRBV23-1 is an ORF; its function is uncertain. The ends lost 2 bases at V and 1 base at J; junction bases unmatched: 4. This CDR3 has 16 residues. The chain's CDR3 is CASSQARQGSNQPQHF. The DNA of the CDR3 is TGCGCCAGCAGTCAAGCGAGACAGGGGAGCAATCAGCCCCAGCATTTT.

This clonotype has more than one count but fewer than ten. V is TRBV6-7 and J is TRBJ1-1; D unresolved. TRBV6-7 is noted as an ORF with a role that remains uncertain. V lost 8 bases and J lost 3, with 28 bases in between. The CDR3 sequence is 18 residues long. CDR3 protein: CASYNTTTWVPMDTEAFF. For the CDR3, the DNA is TGTGCCAGCTACAACACTACCACTTGGGTCCCGATGGACACTGAAGCTTTCTTT.

This clonotype was detected ten times or more. V and J are TRBV4-1 and TRBJ2-1, with unresolved D. The CDR3 is 14 amino acids. Germline CDR1 reads MGHRA; CDR2 reads YSYEKL. The V end was cut by 2 bases, the J end by 3 bases, with 8 bases between. The CDR3 is CASSQTIDYNEQFF. CDR3 in DNA: TGCGCCAGCAGCCAAACTATAGACTACAATGAGCAGTTCTTC.

This sequence joins TRBV28 and TRBJ2-2, with D tentatively TRBD2 (7 bases). V was clipped by 2 bases and J by 5 bases, with 15 bases between them. CDR3 size: 16 residues. Germline V gene data show CDR1 as MDHEN and CDR2 as SYDVKM. In nucleotides, the CDR3 is TGTGCCAGCAGTTTACTAGCGGAAGGGGGAACCGGGGAGCTGTTTTTT. Its protein product is CASSLLAEGGTGELFF.

This clonotype was found many times. The chain uses TRBV29-1 and TRBJ2-5; perhaps TRBD2 as D (5 bases). CDR1 and CDR2 from the germline V gene are SQVTM and ANQGSEA. The CDR3 is 15 residues long. The V end was cut by 5 bases, the J end by 4 bases, with 20 bases between. CDR3 residues: CSVHFPSRAGETQYF. CDR3 bases: TGCAGCGTTCACTTTCCGTCGCGGGCGGGAGAGACCCAGTACTTC.

This clonotype showed up many times. The J gene is TRBJ2-1, the V gene TRBV29-1; TRBD2 agrees at 10 bases. V lost 4 bases to trimming and J lost 7 bases; unmatched junction nucleotides: 10. The germline V gene encodes CDR1 SQVTM and CDR2 ANQGSEA. This CDR3 has 15 amino acids. The CDR3 here is CSVGSGTSALNEQFF. CDR3 nucleotides: TGCAGCGTTGGGTCGGGGACTAGCGCCTTAAATGAGCAGTTCTTC.

This clonotype was picked up a small number of times. This chain connects TRBV7-2 to TRBJ2-1; unclear D gene. Per the germline V gene, CDR1 is SGHTA and CDR2 is FQGNSA. V lost 5 bases to trimming and J lost 0 bases, with 11 bases between them. This CDR3 comprises 15 residues. CDR3 protein: CASSSEGRSYNEQFF. The CDR3 region has the DNA TGTGCCAGCAGCAGTGAAGGGCGCTCCTACAATGAGCAGTTCTTC.

The table lists this clonotype with many counts. For the CDR3, the DNA is TGTGCCAGCAGCTTAGAGGAGGGAGGGTTGACTGAAGCTTTCTTT. Encoded protein: CASSLEEGGLTEAFF. The chain recombines TRBV7-8 with TRBJ1-1; D is undetermined. The V and J ends lost 1 base and 5 bases respectively, with 14 bases between them. CDR3 length equals 15 residues. Germline V lookup: CDR1 SGHVS, CDR2 FQNEAQ.

This rearrangement joins TRBV20-1 to TRBJ2-1; D remains unclear. V was cut by 4 bases and J by 6 bases, with 13 bases left in between. Germline V CDR1 and CDR2: DFQATT, SNEGSKA (reference sequence). The CDR3 has 13 residues. In DNA form, the CDR3 reads TGCAGTGCTATCCAGACCAGTTCCAATGAGCAGTTCTTC. Translated: CSAIQTSSNEQFF.

Only a few counts were recorded for this clonotype. The V call is TRBV12-3 or TRBV12-4, the J call TRBJ1-3; no definite D call. CDR3 length: 14 residues. V was shortened by 4 bases and J by 1 base, with 8 bases between the two germline ends. The CDR3 protein is CASSYGLSGNTIYF. Written as DNA, the CDR3 is TGTGCCAGCAGTTACGGGCTTTCTGGAAACACCATATATTTT.

This clonotype was seen repeatedly, ten times or more. This chain joins TRBV5-5 and TRBJ1-3, with TRBD1 as a possible D gene (5 bases). V was shortened by 0 bases and J by 2 bases, with 6 bases between the two germline ends. The CDR3 is 14 amino acids. The germline V gene has CDR1 SGHKS and CDR2 YYEKEE (reference sequence). CDR3 DNA: TGTGCCAGCAGCTTGGGGGGGGCTGGAAACACCATATATTTT. This sequence encodes CASSLGGAGNTIYF.

This chain joins TRBV5-4 and TRBJ2-1, with 7 nucleotides matching TRBD2. This CDR3 spans 16 amino acids. V shed 4 bases and J 0 bases; nucleotides not matched to a gene: 7. The V gene's germline CDR1 is SGHNT and CDR2 YYREEE (reference sequence). CDR3 sequence: CASSGGGGNSYNEQFF. The CDR3 nucleotides are TGTGCCAGCAGCGGGGGGGGAGGGAACTCCTACAATGAGCAGTTCTTC.

This clonotype was picked up many times. The CDR3 here is CASSLAGEIGSPLHF. CDR3 DNA: TGCGCCAGCAGCTTGGCGGGGGAAATCGGTTCACCCCTCCACTTT. The V and J genes are TRBV5-1 and TRBJ1-6, with a possible D match to TRBD1 (5 bases). The CDR3 totals 15 residues. Germline CDR1 SGHRS, CDR2 YFSETQ. The V end lost 0 bases, the J end lost 9 bases, and 13 bases lay between the germline ends.

There are many counts of this clonotype. The rearrangement joins TRBV28 to TRBJ2-7, with D tentatively TRBD1 (5 bases). This CDR3 is 13 amino acids long. Trimming cost V 6 bases and J 2 bases, with 11 bases left between them. Germline CDR1 MDHEN, CDR2 SYDVKM. The CDR3, as DNA: TGTGCCAGCAGAACCCAGGGAACCTACGAGCAGTACTTC. It encodes CASRTQGTYEQYF.

The chain uses TRBV11-2 and TRBJ1-1, with D possibly TRBD1 on 6 matching bases. The V and J ends lost 1 base and 10 bases respectively, with 7 bases between them. Germline lookup yields CDR1 SGHAT and CDR2 FQNNGV. The CDR3 consists of 11 residues. CDR3 in DNA: TGTGCCAGCAGCTTAGGACAGGTAGCTTTCTTT. As protein: CASSLGQVAFF.

At least ten counts were recorded for this clonotype. The chain joins TRBV7-2 to TRBJ1-1; no reliable D call. Germline V gene data show CDR1 as SGHTA and CDR2 as FQGNSA. Trimming left V 4 bases short and J 3 bases short, with 9 bases between. This CDR3 region has 13 residues. This chain's CDR3 is CASSSRRDTEAFF. The CDR3 DNA is TGTGCCAGCAGCTCTAGACGGGACACTGAAGCTTTCTTT. Complete variable domain (other parts from reference TRBV7-2 and TRBJ1-1): GAGVSQSPSNKVTEKGKDVELRCDPISGHTALYWYRQSLGQGLEFLIYFQGNSAPDKSGLPSDRFSAERTGGSVSTLTIQRTQQEDSAVYLCASSSRRDTEAFFGQGTRLTVV.

Many counts were recorded for this clonotype. V gene TRBV20-1 combines with J gene TRBJ1-3; D is unresolved. The CDR3 is 12 residues long. Trimming left V 3 bases short and J 4 bases short, with 7 bases between. Germline loops: CDR1 DFQATT, CDR2 SNEGSKA (reference sequence). CDR3 sequence reads: CSASRPGNTIYF. DNA of the CDR3: TGCAGTGCTAGTAGGCCCGGAAACACCATATATTTT.

This clonotype occurred many times. DNA for the CDR3: TGCGCCAGCAGTGATCGGACCGGTAACACCGGGGAGCTGTTTTTT. As protein: CASSDRTGNTGELFF. V is TRBV10-1 and J is TRBJ2-2; D uncertain. Trimming took off 3 bases at V and 2 bases at J, with 10 bases between the two ends. Germline values: CDR1 WNHNN, CDR2 SYGVQD (reference sequence). The CDR3 sequence is 15 residues long.

A few counts support this clonotype. V and J are TRBV12-3 or TRBV12-4 and TRBJ2-1; D may correspond to TRBD1 or TRBD2 (5 bases each). Trimming took 8 bases from V and 12 from J, leaving 14 bases between them. The CDR3 is made up of 11 amino acids. CDR3 nucleotide sequence: TGTGCCAGCCGGGCGGGTGGGACGCAGTTCTTC. Its protein is CASRAGGTQFF.

A few counts support this clonotype. The rearrangement uses TRBV11-2 and TRBJ1-2; no reliable D call. Deletions cut 3 bases from V and 5 bases from J, with 10 bases between. Per the germline V gene, CDR1 is SGHAT and CDR2 is FQNNGV. The CDR3 runs 13 residues. The CDR3 DNA is TGTGCCAGCAGCTTGTCATCGGCTTATGGCTACACCTTC. Its protein product is CASSLSSAYGYTF.

The sample holds many counts of this clonotype. The CDR3 coding sequence is TGCAGTGCTAGAGCCCCGAGACAGTCTGGGGCAGATACGCAGTATTTT. It specifies CSARAPRQSGADTQYF. V gene TRBV20-1 combines with J gene TRBJ2-3, with a possible D match to TRBD1 (5 bases). Germline V lookup: CDR1 DFQATT, CDR2 SNEGSKA (reference sequence). Trimming took 1 base from V and 4 from J, leaving 18 bases between them. There are 16 residues in the CDR3.

In its sample, this clonotype was seen many times. V and J are TRBV12-3 or TRBV12-4 and TRBJ2-5, with a weak D call TRBD1 (5 bases). This CDR3 is built from 14 residues. Trimming took 3 bases from V and 0 from J, leaving 8 bases between them. The CDR3 reads CASSLRTNQETQYF. CDR3 nucleotide sequence: TGTGCCAGCAGTTTGAGGACAAACCAAGAGACCCAGTACTTC.